This paragraph reports one T cell receptor beta chain. Its antigen is as yet unknown. The data derive from a study of Ad26.COV2.S vaccination and SARS-CoV-2 variants. Specified treatment: roughly 20 received Ad26.COV2.S at low or high dose, single or two shots; about 5 received placebo; per-sample allocation not given. Day 63 following the first vaccine or placebo injection was when the samples were taken. Boston supplied an adult donor aged 18-55 years. Findings and limits, study-wide: Recipients of either vaccine or placebo displayed similar breadth of non-spike TCRs.

The ends were cut back, 2 bases at V and 2 bases at J, with 13 bases in the middle. Germline CDR1 is MNHEY and CDR2 is SMNVEV (reference sequence). This CDR3 has 15 residues. Profiling relied on immunoSEQ multiplex PCR, and the TCRdb table lists in-frame clones only, not all of them. The sample holds about 350,000 clones, approximately 86% seen once. This material consisted of peripheral blood, taken in a trial of Ad26.COV2.S vaccine versus placebo. V and J are TRBV27 and TRBJ2-7; D could derive from TRBD1 or TRBD2 (5 bases each). This receptor was identified in a person between 18 and 60 years old who received the Ad26.COV2.S COVID-19 vaccine or a placebo. CDR3 in DNA: TGTGCCAGCAGTTTACTGGGGGATCCGGCCTACGAGCAGTACTTC. Protein sequence: CASSLLGDPAYEQYF.